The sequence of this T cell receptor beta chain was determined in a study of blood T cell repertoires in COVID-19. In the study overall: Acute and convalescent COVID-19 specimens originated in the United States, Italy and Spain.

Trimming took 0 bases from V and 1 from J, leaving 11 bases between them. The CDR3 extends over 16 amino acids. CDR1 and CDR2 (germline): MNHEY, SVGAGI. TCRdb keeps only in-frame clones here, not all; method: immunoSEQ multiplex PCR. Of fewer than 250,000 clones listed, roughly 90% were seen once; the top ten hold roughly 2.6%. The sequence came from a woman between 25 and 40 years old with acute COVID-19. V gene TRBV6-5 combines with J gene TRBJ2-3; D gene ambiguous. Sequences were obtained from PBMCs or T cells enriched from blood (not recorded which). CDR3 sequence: CASSYSSFFRTDTQYF. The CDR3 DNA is TGTGCCAGCAGTTACTCGTCGTTCTTTCGCACAGATACGCAGTATTTT.